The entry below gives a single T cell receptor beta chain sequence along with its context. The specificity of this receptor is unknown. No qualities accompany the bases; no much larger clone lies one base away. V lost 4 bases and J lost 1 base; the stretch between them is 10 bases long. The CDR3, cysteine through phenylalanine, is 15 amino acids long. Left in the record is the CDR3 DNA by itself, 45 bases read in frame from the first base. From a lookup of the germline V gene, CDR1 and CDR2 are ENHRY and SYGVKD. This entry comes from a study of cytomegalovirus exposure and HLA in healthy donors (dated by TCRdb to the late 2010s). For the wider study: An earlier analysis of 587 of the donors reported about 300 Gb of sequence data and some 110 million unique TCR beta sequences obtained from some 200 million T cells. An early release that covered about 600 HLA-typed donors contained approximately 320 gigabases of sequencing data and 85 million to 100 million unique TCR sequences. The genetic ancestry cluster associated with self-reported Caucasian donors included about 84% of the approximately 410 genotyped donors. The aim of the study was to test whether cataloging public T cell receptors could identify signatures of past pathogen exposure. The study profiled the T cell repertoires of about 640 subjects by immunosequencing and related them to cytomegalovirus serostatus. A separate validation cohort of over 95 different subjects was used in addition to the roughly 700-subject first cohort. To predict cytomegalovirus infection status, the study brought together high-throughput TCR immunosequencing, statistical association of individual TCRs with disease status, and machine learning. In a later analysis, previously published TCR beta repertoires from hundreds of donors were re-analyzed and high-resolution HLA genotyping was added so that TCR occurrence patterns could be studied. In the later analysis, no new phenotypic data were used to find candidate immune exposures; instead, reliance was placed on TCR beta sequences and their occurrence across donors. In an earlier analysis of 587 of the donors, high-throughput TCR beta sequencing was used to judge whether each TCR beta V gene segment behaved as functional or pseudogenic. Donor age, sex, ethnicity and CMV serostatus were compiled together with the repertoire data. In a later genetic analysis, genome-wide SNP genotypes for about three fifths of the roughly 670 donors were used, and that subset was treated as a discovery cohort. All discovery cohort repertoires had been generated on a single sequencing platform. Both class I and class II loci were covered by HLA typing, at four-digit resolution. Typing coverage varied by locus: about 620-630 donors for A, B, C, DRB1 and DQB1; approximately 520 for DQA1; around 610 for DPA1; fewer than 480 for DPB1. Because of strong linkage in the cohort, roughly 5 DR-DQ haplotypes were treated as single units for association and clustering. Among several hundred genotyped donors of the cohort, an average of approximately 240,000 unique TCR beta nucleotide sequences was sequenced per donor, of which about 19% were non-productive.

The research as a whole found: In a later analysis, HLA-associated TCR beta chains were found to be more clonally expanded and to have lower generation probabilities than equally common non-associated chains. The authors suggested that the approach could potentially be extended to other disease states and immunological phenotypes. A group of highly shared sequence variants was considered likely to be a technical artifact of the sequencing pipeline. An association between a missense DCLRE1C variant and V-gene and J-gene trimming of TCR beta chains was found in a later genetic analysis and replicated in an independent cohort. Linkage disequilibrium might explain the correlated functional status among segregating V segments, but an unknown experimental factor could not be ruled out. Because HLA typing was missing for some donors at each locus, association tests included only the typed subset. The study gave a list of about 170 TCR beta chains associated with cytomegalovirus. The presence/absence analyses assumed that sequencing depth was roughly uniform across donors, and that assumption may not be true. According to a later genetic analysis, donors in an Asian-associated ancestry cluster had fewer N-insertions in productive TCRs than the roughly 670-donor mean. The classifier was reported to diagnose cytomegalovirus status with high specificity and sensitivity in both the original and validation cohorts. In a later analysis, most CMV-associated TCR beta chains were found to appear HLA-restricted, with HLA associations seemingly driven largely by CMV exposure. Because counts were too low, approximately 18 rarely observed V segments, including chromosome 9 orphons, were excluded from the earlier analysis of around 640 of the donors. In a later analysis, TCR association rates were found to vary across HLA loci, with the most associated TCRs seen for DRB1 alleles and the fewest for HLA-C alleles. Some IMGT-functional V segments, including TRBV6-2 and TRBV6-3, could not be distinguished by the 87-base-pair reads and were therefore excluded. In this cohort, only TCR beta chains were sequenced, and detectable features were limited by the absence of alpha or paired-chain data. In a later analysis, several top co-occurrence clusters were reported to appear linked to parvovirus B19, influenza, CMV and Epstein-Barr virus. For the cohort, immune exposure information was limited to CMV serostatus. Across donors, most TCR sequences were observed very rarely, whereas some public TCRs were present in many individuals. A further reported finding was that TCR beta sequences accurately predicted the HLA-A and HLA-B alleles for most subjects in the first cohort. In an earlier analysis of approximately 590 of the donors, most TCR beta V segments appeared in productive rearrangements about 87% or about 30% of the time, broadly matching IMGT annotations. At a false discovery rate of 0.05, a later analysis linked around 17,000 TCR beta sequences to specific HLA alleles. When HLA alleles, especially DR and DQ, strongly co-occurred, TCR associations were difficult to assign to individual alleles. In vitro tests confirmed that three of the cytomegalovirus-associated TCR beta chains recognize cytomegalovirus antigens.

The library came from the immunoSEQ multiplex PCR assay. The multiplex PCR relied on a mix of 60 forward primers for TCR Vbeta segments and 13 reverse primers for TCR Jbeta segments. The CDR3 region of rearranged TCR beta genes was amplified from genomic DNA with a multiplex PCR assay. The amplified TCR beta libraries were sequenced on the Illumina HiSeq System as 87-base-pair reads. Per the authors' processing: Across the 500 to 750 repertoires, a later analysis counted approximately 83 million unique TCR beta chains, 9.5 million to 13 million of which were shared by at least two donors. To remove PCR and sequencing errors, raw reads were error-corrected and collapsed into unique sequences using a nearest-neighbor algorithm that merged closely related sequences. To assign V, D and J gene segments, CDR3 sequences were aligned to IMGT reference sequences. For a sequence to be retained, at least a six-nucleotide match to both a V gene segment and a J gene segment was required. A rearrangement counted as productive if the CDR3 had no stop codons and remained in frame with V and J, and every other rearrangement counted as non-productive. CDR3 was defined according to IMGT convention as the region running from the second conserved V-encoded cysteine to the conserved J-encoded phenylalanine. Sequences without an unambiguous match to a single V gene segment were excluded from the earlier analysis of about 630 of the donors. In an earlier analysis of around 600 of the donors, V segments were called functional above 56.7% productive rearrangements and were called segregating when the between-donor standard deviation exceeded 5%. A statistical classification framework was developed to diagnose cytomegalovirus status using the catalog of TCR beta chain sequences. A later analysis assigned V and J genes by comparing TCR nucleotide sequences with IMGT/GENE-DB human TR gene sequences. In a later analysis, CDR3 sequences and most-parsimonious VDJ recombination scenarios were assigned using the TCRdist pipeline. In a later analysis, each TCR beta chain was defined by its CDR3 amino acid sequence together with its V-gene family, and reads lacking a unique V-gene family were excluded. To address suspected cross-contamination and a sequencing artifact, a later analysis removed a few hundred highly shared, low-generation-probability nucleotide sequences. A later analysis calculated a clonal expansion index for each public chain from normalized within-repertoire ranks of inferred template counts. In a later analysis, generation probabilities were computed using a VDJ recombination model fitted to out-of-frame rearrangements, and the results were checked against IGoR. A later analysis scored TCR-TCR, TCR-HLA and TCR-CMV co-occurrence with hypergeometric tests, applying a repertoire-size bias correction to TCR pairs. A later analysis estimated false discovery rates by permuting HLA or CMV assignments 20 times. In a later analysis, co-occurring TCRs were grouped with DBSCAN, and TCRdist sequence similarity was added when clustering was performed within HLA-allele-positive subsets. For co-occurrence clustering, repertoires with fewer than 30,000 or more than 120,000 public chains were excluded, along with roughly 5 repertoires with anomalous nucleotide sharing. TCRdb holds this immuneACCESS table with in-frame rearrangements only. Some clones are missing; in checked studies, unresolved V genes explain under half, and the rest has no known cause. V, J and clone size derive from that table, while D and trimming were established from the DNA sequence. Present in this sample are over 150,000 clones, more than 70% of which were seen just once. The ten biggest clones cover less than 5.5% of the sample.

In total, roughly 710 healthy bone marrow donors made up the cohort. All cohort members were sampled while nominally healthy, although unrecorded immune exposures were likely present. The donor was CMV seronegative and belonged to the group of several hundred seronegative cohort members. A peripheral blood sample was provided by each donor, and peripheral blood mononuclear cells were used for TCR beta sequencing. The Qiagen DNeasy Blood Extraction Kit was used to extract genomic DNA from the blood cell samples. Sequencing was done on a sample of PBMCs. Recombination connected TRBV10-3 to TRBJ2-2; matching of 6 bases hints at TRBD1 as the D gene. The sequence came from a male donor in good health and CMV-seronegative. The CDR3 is CAISGTELNTGELFF. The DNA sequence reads TGTGCCATCAGTGGGACAGAACTGAACACCGGGGAGCTGTTTTTT.